These 25 T cell receptor beta chains were all obtained from the same sample, sequenced in a study of OX40 agonist ivuxolimab in advanced cancers. Repertoires were generated with immunoSEQ multiplex PCR, while TCRdb's copy carries only in-frame clones and drops some. The table records fewer than 75,000 clones, roughly 92% of them present only once. The sample was CD4+ or CD8+ T cells sorted from blood, taken in a trial of the OX40 agonist ivuxolimab. The receptors shown here come from an adult with an advanced solid tumor such as melanoma, head and neck, liver or kidney cancer.

The chain employs TRBV11-3 and TRBJ1-1, with 8 bases lining up with TRBD1. The CDR3 has 16 residues. Trimming at V came to 0 bases and at J to 3 bases, leaving 6 bases not matched to a gene. CDR1 is SGHNT, CDR2 YENEEA, per germline. This CDR3 reads CASSLDLGQGHTEAFF. The DNA of the CDR3 is TGTGCCAGCAGCTTAGATCTCGGACAGGGCCACACTGAAGCTTTCTTT.

This clone showed up just a few times. V is TRBV5-1 and J is TRBJ1-2; D remains unclear. The germline gives CDR1 SGHRS, CDR2 YFSETQ. The CDR3 totals 13 residues. The germline V and J ends were trimmed by 2 bases and 4 bases, with 9 bases remaining between them. The CDR3 DNA reads as TGCGCCAGCAGCTTAGGCGGCCGCTATGGCTACACCTTC. Translation: CASSLGGRYGYTF.

The chain combines TRBV11-3 with TRBJ2-5, with D possibly being TRBD2 (7 bases). The J call may be incorrect, as the DNA end agrees better with TRBJ2-7. The CDR3 is made up of 13 amino acids. Germline V CDR1 and CDR2: SGHNT, YENEEA. For the CDR3, the DNA is TGTGCCAGCAGCTCGGGGGGCCCCTACGAGCAGTACTTC. Amino acids: CASSSGGPYEQYF.

This chain uses TRBV5-1 with TRBJ2-1, with 10 bases aligning to TRBD2. V was pared by 0 bases and J by 9 bases, with 6 bases of the junction left unmatched. CDR3 length: 15 residues. The V gene's germline CDR1 is SGHRS and CDR2 YFSETQ. The CDR3 DNA sequence: TGCGCCAGCAGCTTGGCTAGCGGGAGACCTCCTGAGCAGTTCTTC. It encodes CASSLASGRPPEQFF.

The sample holds a few counts of this clone. The V and J genes are TRBV19 and TRBJ1-5; D remains unclear. V was pared by 1 base and J by 0 bases, with 13 bases between. Germline V gives CDR1 LNHDA, CDR2 SQIVND (reference sequence). CDR3 length: 17 amino acids. The CDR3 loop is CASSIVPQDSSNQPQHF. In nucleotides, the CDR3 is TGTGCCAGTAGTATAGTCCCCCAGGATTCTAGCAATCAGCCCCAGCATTTT.

The rearrangement joins TRBV19 to TRBJ1-1; TRBD1 agrees at 12 bases. The CDR3 is 13 residues long. V shed 5 bases and J 8 bases; nucleotides not matched to a gene: 3. From germline, CDR1 is LNHDA and CDR2 SQIVND (reference sequence). The CDR3 DNA reads as TGTGCCAGTAGTCCCGGGACAGGGGGCGAAGCTTTCTTT. It encodes CASSPGTGGEAFF.

The rearrangement links TRBV13 to TRBJ1-1; D remains ambiguous. V was shortened by 4 bases and J by 6 bases, with 18 bases between the two germline ends. The germline V gene has CDR1 PRHDT and CDR2 FYEKMQ (reference sequence). This CDR3 contains 15 residues. DNA of the CDR3: TGTGCCAGCAGCTCCTTATCGTCAGGCCGCGCTGAAGCTTTCTTT. Encoded protein: CASSSLSSGRAEAFF.

The rearrangement uses TRBV28 and TRBJ2-7; D is perhaps TRBD1 (6 bases). Trimming took 7 bases from V and 4 from J, leaving 11 bases between them. CDR3 length: 12 amino acids. Germline CDR1 reads MDHEN; CDR2 reads SYDVKM. The chain's CDR3 is CASTQGRYEQYF. DNA for the CDR3: TGTGCCAGCACCCAGGGGCGATACGAGCAGTACTTC. The full variable domain, rest sourced from reference TRBV28 and TRBJ2-7, is DVKVTQSSRYLVKRTGEKVFLECVQDMDHENMFWYRQDPGLGLRLIYFSYDVKMKEKGDIPEGYSVSREKKERFSLILESASTNQTSMYLCASTQGRYEQYFGPGTRLTVT.

The chain carries TRBV6-5 and TRBJ2-7, with 7 nucleotides matching TRBD1. CDR3 size: 15 residues. With 1 base clipped from V and 0 bases from J, the junction kept 3 bases outside the gene matches. Germline CDR1 and CDR2: MNHEY and SVGAGI. The CDR3 DNA sequence: TGTGCCAGCAGTTACTGGGACAGAGGCTCCTACGAGCAGTACTTC. This sequence encodes CASSYWDRGSYEQYF.

This clone was found once. This rearrangement joins TRBV4-2 to TRBJ1-4, with 9 bases matching TRBD1. V was clipped by 5 bases and J by 3 bases; unmatched bases: 4. Per the germline V gene, CDR1 is LGHNA and CDR2 is YNFKEQ. The CDR3 consists of 15 residues. The CDR3 nucleotides read TGTGCCAGCAGCGCCCGACAGGGGGCTAATGAAAAACTGTTTTTT. It codes for CASSARQGANEKLFF.

DNA for the CDR3: TGTGCCAGCTCACCTGGGCAGGGGAACTATGGCTACACCTTC. Amino acids: CASSPGQGNYGYTF. This rearrangement joins TRBV18 to TRBJ1-2; weak D call: TRBD1 (6 bases). V was shortened by 3 bases and J by 2 bases, with 10 bases between the two germline ends. The CDR3 is 14 amino acids. Germline CDR1 and CDR2: KGHSH and LQKENI.

The V gene is TRBV6-5, the J gene TRBJ1-1; D unclear. Germline V lookup: CDR1 MNHEY, CDR2 SVGAGI. The CDR3 covers 14 residues. The V end lost 6 bases, the J end lost 0 bases, and 11 bases lay between the germline ends. The CDR3 DNA sequence: TGTGCCAGCAGGGTAGTGGGCGTGAACACTGAAGCTTTCTTT. It codes for CASRVVGVNTEAFF.

The chain is built from TRBV27 and TRBJ2-3; possibly TRBD2 for D (5 bases). CDR1 and CDR2 from the germline V gene are MNHEY and SMNVEV (reference sequence). CDR3 length: 14 amino acids. V lost 3 bases and J 1 base, leaving 8 bases between the germline ends. This chain's CDR3 is CASSFRGGTDTQYF. CDR3 nucleotides: TGTGCCAGCAGTTTCCGGGGTGGCACAGATACGCAGTATTTT.

The chain links TRBV7-2 to TRBJ2-1; D is unclear. This CDR3 region has 13 residues. V was pared by 5 bases and J by 8 bases, with 13 bases between. The V gene's germline CDR1 is SGHTA and CDR2 FQGNSA. In nucleotides, the CDR3 is TGTGCCAGCAGCCCAGGTCGTAGGGATGAGCAGTTCTTC. Translated: CASSPGRRDEQFF.

The chain has TRBV28 and TRBJ1-1; D gene uncertain. The CDR3 sequence is 11 residues long. Per the germline V gene, CDR1 is MDHEN and CDR2 is SYDVKM. V was pared by 5 bases and J by 3 bases, with 4 bases between. The CDR3 DNA follows: TGTGCCAGCAGTGTGGACACTGAAGCTTTCTTT. Translation: CASSVDTEAFF. Full variable domain (remainder filled in from reference TRBV28 and TRBJ1-1): DVKVTQSSRYLVKRTGEKVFLECVQDMDHENMFWYRQDPGLGLRLIYFSYDVKMKEKGDIPEGYSVSREKKERFSLILESASTNQTSMYLCASSVDTEAFFGQGTRLTVV.

The chain couples TRBV2 to TRBJ1-5; possible D gene TRBD1, 5 bases. The CDR3 has 17 residues. From germline, CDR1 is SNHLY and CDR2 FYNNEI. The V end lost 5 bases, the J end lost 0 bases, and 17 bases lay between the germline ends. The CDR3 here is CASSLMGTDNSNQPQHF. For the CDR3, the DNA is TGTGCCAGCAGTCTTATGGGGACCGACAATAGCAATCAGCCCCAGCATTTT. The full variable domain, its missing parts supplied by reference TRBV2 and TRBJ1-5, is EPEVTQTPSHQVTQMGQEVILRCVPISNHLYFYWYRQILGQKVEFLVSFYNNEISEKSEIFDDQFSVERPDGSNFTLKIRSTKLEDSAMYFCASSLMGTDNSNQPQHFGDGTRLSIL.

The J gene is TRBJ1-5, the V gene TRBV5-6; maybe TRBD1 (6 bases). The germline V gene has CDR1 SGHDT and CDR2 YYEEEE. Deletions cut 4 bases from V and 6 bases from J, with 8 bases between. The length of the CDR3 is 12 residues. The CDR3 reads CASSQTGQPQHF. The CDR3 nucleotides are TGTGCCAGCAGCCAGACAGGTCAGCCCCAGCATTTT.

The V and J genes are TRBV6-7 and TRBJ1-1; D is unclear. TRBV6-7 is recorded as an ORF, its role being uncertain. This CDR3 has 15 amino acids. V shed 2 bases and J shed 4 bases, with 14 bases lying between them. CDR3 DNA sequence: TGTGCCAGCAGTTACCACGGTCTCCTTCCCACTGAAGCTTTCTTT. This gives the protein CASSYHGLLPTEAFF.

The V call is TRBV2, the J call TRBJ2-7, with 11 bases matching TRBD1. Germline V gene lookup returns CDR1 SNHLY and CDR2 FYNNEI. The CDR3 has 15 residues. With V trimmed by 5 bases and J by 4 bases, 7 bases remained unmatched. Here the CDR3 reads CASSPQDRGPYEQYF. Written as DNA, the CDR3 is TGTGCCAGCAGTCCTCAGGACAGGGGGCCGTACGAGCAGTACTTC. Complete variable domain (other parts from reference TRBV2 and TRBJ2-7): EPEVTQTPSHQVTQMGQEVILRCVPISNHLYFYWYRQILGQKVEFLVSFYNNEISEKSEIFDDQFSVERPDGSNFTLKIRSTKLEDSAMYFCASSPQDRGPYEQYFGPGTRLTVT.

This clone was seen a single time. The rearrangement links TRBV7-2 to TRBJ2-5; 9 bases match TRBD2. Germline CDR1 SGHTA, CDR2 FQGNSA. V dropped 5 bases and J dropped 5; count of bases not matched to a gene: 12. The CDR3 contains 16 residues. CDR3 protein: CASSRAGGGAWETQYF. The CDR3 nucleotides are TGTGCCAGCAGCCGAGCTGGCGGGGGGGCATGGGAGACCCAGTACTTC.

The genes are TRBV10-3 and TRBJ2-2, with 9 bases matching TRBD1. V shed 7 bases and J 0 bases; nucleotides not matched to a gene: 9. This CDR3 is built from 17 residues. Germline V lookup: CDR1 ENHRY, CDR2 SYGVKD. CDR3 DNA sequence: TGTGCCATCAATGGGGACAGGGTCGAACCGAACACCGGGGAGCTGTTTTTT. Its translation is CAINGDRVEPNTGELFF.

The CDR3 DNA is TGTGCCAGCAGCCCGACAGGGTTTCAGCCCCAGCATTTT. Translated, it gives CASSPTGFQPQHF. This chain joins TRBV28 and TRBJ1-5; TRBD1 matches 7 bases. This CDR3 region has 13 residues. Germline assignment: CDR1 MDHEN and CDR2 SYDVKM. V dropped 6 bases and J dropped 6; count of bases not matched to a gene: 5.

By share of the sample, this clone is medium-sized (0.01 to 0.1%). Other DNA sequences within the sample encode an identical CDR3. This chain uses TRBV9 with TRBJ2-3; D might be TRBD2 (6 bases). There are 14 residues in the CDR3. CDR1 SGDLS and CDR2 YYNGEE come from the germline V gene. Trimming took 5 bases from V and 2 from J, leaving 12 bases between them. The CDR3 coding sequence is TGTGCCAGCAGTGAGAGCGGGTACACAGATACGCAGTATTTT. Protein product: CASSESGYTDTQYF.

The V gene is TRBV19, the J gene TRBJ2-7; 9 bases are shared with TRBD1. The CDR3 consists of 15 residues. Germline lookup yields CDR1 LNHDA and CDR2 SQIVND (reference sequence). The junction had 10 bases not matched to a gene; V was cut back by 4 bases and J by 6 bases. As DNA, the CDR3 is TGTGCCAGTAGTAATTCCGGGACAGGGTTGGGCGAGCAGTACTTC. Residues: CASSNSGTGLGEQYF.

CDR3 sequence (DNA): TGCAGCGTCGGACTAGCGGATTACGAGCAGTACTTC. Its protein product is CSVGLADYEQYF. The gene calls are TRBV29-1 and TRBJ2-7, with 10 bases aligning to TRBD2. V shed 6 bases and J 4 bases; nucleotides not matched to a gene: 3. Germline lookup yields CDR1 SQVTM and CDR2 ANQGSEA. The CDR3 covers 12 residues.